This T cell receptor (beta chain) is drawn from a study of blood T cell repertoires in COVID-19 (TCRdb year 2020). Regarding the research as a whole: Samples from collaborators originated in the United States, Italy and Spain and spanned both the acute and convalescent phases of COVID-19. The prospective study material was composed of cDNA or gDNA derived from T cells, B-cell-depleted T cells, or PBMCs. Deeply sampled blood TCRbeta repertoires from subjects exposed to, actively infected with, or recovered from COVID-19 were included in the dataset. A freely available public database, intended as a resource for researchers studying the immune response to SARS-CoV-2, is where the repertoires were released. Samples were obtained from the ongoing ImmuneRACE study (first 160 participants) and from 1,254 subjects provided by 6 global collaborators. Nearly every sample came with metadata listing a de-identified subject ID, COVID-19 status, age in years and sex. Where available, HLA class I and class II types were obtained from metadata supplied by the sample provider rather than from assay-based typing.

Whole blood was collected in K2EDTA tubes by collaborating institutions according to the institutions' own protocols. Collaborator samples were shipped for TCRbeta analysis as frozen whole blood, isolated PBMCs, or DNA extracted from either sample type. What the research found in general, with its limitations: Clinical and demographic metadata were provided uncurated, with the amount varying by source and participant.

TCRbeta CDR3 regions were amplified from genomic DNA using the immunoSEQ Assay, a bias-controlled multiplex PCR. The study's own analysis went as follows. The number of nucleated cells in each sample was estimated by amplification of reference gene primers within the assay. To quantify the absolute abundance of each unique TCRbeta CDR3 rearrangement, sequence reads were collapsed and filtered. For each sample, productive Simpson clonality was calculated by taking the square root of Simpson's diversity index across productive rearrangements. Here the immuneACCESS table is served through TCRdb, limited to in-frame sequences with V and J called. Missing clones are a known gap in these copies; in checked studies unresolved V genes cover under half, and the rest lacks a known reason. The V and J calls and clone size were taken over from that table, and D and trimming were inferred from the DNA. This sample is represented by about 260,000 clones; over 80% of them were singletons. The biggest ten clones account for about 4% of the sample.

V ends up 2 bases short and J 6 bases short, with an unmatched junction base count of 2. The CDR3 runs 13 residues from the cysteine to the valine. The DNA shown is the 39-base CDR3, in frame from base 1. CDR1 and CDR2 are drawn from the germline V gene: MNHEY, SVGEGT. As regards this clone: Which antigen it targets is not known. Base qualities are not recorded, but no much larger clone differs from it by a single base.

The sequenced sample consisted of peripheral blood. The TCR sequence derives from a woman aged 40 to 49 with acute or convalescent COVID-19. The chain employs TRBV6-2 or TRBV6-3 and TRBJ2-7; 9 central bases correspond to TRBD1. The CDR3 here reads CASSYGTGTEQYV. The DNA sequence reads TGTGCCAGCAGTTACGGGACAGGGACCGAGCAGTACGTC.